This is a list of T cell receptor beta chains from one sample in a study of shared clonotypes between healthy human individuals. Assay used: immunoSEQ multiplex PCR; TCRdb lists only in-frame clones, some missing. The table records 450,000 to 650,000 clones, roughly 72% of them present only once. The sequenced sample was PBMCs. These receptors were taken from a woman aged 40 to 50 in good health. Some clones in this sample may be carry-over from other donors' samples. Each CDR3 is given with its conserved first and last residue. The order of the fields is J gene, D gene, clone size, V gene, CDR3 protein, CDR3 DNA. The D gene is left open where the match is weak. The size entry is marked missing in some rows and otherwise reads once, few, many or a size class.

J: TRBJ2-7
D: TRBD2
size: -
V: TRBV18
CDR3: CASSSGTSGYEQYF
DNA: TGTGCCAGCTCTTCCGGGACTAGCGGCTACGAGCAGTACTTC

J: TRBJ2-2
D: -
size: once
V: TRBV4-2
CDR3: CASSPQMGGSGELFF
DNA: TGTGCCAGCAGCCCCCAAATGGGAGGCTCCGGGGAGCTGTTTTTT

J: TRBJ1-4
D: -
size: -
V: TRBV7-6
CDR3: CASSAQGWEKLFF
DNA: TGTGCCAGCAGCGCTCAGGGTTGGGAAAAACTGTTTTTT

J: TRBJ2-7
D: TRBD1
size: -
V: TRBV28
CDR3: CASSPRQGFEQYF
DNA: TGTGCCAGCAGTCCCAGACAGGGGTTCGAGCAGTACTTC

J: TRBJ1-1
D: -
size: -
V: TRBV6-4
CDR3: CASSAGPDTEAFF
DNA: TGTGCCAGCAGTGCGGGACCGGACACTGAAGCTTTCTTT

J: TRBJ2-1
D: -
size: -
V: TRBV18
CDR3: CASSPRSLALNEQFF
DNA: TGTGCCAGCTCACCAAGGTCACTAGCCCTGAATGAGCAGTTCTTC

J: TRBJ2-3
D: TRBD2
size: -
V: TRBV19
CDR3: CASSIPGGSAPDTQYF
DNA: TGTGCCAGTAGTATCCCCGGGGGGTCGGCCCCAGATACGCAGTATTTT

J: TRBJ2-7
D: TRBD2
size: -
V: TRBV5-4
CDR3: CASSPRGTSGLYQQYF
DNA: TGTGCCAGCAGCCCGAGGGGGACTAGCGGCCTCTACCAGCAGTACTTC

J: TRBJ1-1
D: -
size: -
V: TRBV5-6
CDR3: CASSWYRSQNTEAFF
DNA: TGTGCCAGCAGCTGGTACAGGAGCCAGAACACTGAAGCTTTCTTT

J: TRBJ2-1
D: TRBD2
size: -
V: TRBV11-3
CDR3: CTSSGLAGPNEQFF
DNA: TGTACCAGCAGCGGGCTAGCGGGACCCAATGAGCAGTTCTTC

J: TRBJ2-5
D: -
size: -
V: TRBV9
CDR3: CASSTTGKETQYF
DNA: TGTGCCAGCAGCACCACAGGGAAAGAGACCCAGTACTTC

J: TRBJ2-7
D: -
size: -
V: TRBV10-2
CDR3: CASSELGDEQYF
DNA: TGCGCCAGCAGTGAGTTGGGGGACGAGCAGTACTTC

J: TRBJ1-2
D: -
size: -
V: TRBV28
CDR3: CASSPVGVGQPNYGYTF
DNA: TGTGCCAGCAGTCCTGTGGGCGTGGGGCAACCTAACTATGGCTACACCTTC

J: TRBJ2-2
D: -
size: few
V: TRBV15
CDR3: CATSIWTNTGELFF
DNA: TGTGCCACCAGCATCTGGACTAACACCGGGGAGCTGTTTTTT

J: TRBJ2-1
D: -
size: -
V: TRBV5-6
CDR3: CASREGPEQFF
DNA: TGTGCCAGCAGGGAGGGGCCTGAGCAGTTCTTC

J: TRBJ2-2
D: -
size: few
V: TRBV28
CDR3: CASSFLGGRELFF
DNA: TGTGCCAGCAGTTTTCTAGGAGGCCGGGAGCTGTTTTTT

J: TRBJ2-2
D: -
size: -
V: TRBV2
CDR3: CASSEVGSQNTGELFF
DNA: TGTGCCAGCAGTGAAGTTGGCAGCCAAAACACCGGGGAGCTGTTTTTT

J: TRBJ2-1
D: TRBD2
size: -
V: TRBV2
CDR3: CASSGTSGYNEQFF
DNA: TGTGCCAGCAGCGGGACTAGCGGCTACAATGAGCAGTTCTTC

J: TRBJ2-5
D: TRBD1
size: -
V: TRBV7-9
CDR3: CASSLVWDRGETQYF
DNA: TGTGCCAGCAGCTTAGTTTGGGACAGGGGTGAGACCCAGTACTTC

J: TRBJ2-3
D: -
size: -
V: TRBV2
CDR3: CASTQPGVDTQYF
DNA: TGTGCCAGCACCCAGCCGGGAGTCGATACGCAGTATTTT

J: TRBJ2-5
D: TRBD1
size: -
V: TRBV28
CDR3: CASSSAGTVLQETQYF
DNA: TGTGCCAGCAGTTCGGCCGGGACAGTCCTCCAAGAGACCCAGTACTTC

J: TRBJ2-7
D: TRBD1
size: few
V: TRBV6-6
CDR3: CASIKGQLTYEQYF
DNA: TGTGCCAGCATCAAGGGACAGTTGACCTACGAGCAGTACTTC

J: TRBJ1-1
D: -
size: -
V: TRBV13
CDR3: CASSSEVNTEAFF
DNA: TGTGCCAGCAGCTCGGAGGTGAACACTGAAGCTTTCTTT

J: TRBJ1-3
D: TRBD1
size: -
V: TRBV5-1
CDR3: CASSFGGTATGNTIYF
DNA: TGCGCCAGCAGCTTTGGCGGGACAGCGACTGGAAACACCATATATTTT

J: TRBJ2-5
D: TRBD1
size: -
V: TRBV14
CDR3: CASSQGLGGSGETQYF
DNA: TGTGCCAGCAGCCAAGGCTTAGGGGGCTCGGGTGAGACCCAGTACTTC

J: TRBJ1-5
D: -
size: -
V: TRBV7-6
CDR3: CASSFGRDQPQHF
DNA: TGTGCCAGCAGCTTCGGCAGGGACCAGCCCCAGCATTTT

J: TRBJ2-1
D: TRBD2
size: -
V: TRBV11-2
CDR3: CASSALRGTNSYNEQFF
DNA: TGTGCCAGCAGCGCCCTAAGAGGGACTAACTCCTACAATGAGCAGTTCTTC

J: TRBJ2-1
D: -
size: many
V: TRBV6-4
CDR3: CASSDSDNNEQFF
DNA: TGTGCCAGCAGTGACTCGGACAACAATGAGCAGTTCTTC

J: TRBJ2-3
D: -
size: -
V: TRBV23-1
CDR3: CASTGVGADTQYF
DNA: TGCGCCAGCACGGGCGTAGGTGCAGATACGCAGTATTTT

J: TRBJ1-5
D: TRBD1
size: few
V: TRBV18
CDR3: CASSPGQGNQPQHF
DNA: TGTGCCAGCTCCCCGGGACAGGGGAATCAGCCCCAGCATTTT

J: TRBJ2-6
D: -
size: -
V: TRBV18
CDR3: CASSPGGDSGANVLTF
DNA: TGTGCCAGCTCACCCGGGGGTGACTCTGGGGCCAACGTCCTGACTTTC

J: TRBJ2-7
D: -
size: -
V: TRBV7-3
CDR3: CASSLISGARPVIHEQYF
DNA: TGTGCCAGCAGCTTAATCTCGGGGGCGCGGCCCGTTATCCACGAGCAGTACTTC

J: TRBJ2-1
D: -
size: -
V: TRBV11-3
CDR3: CASSRRASNEQFF
DNA: TGTGCCAGCAGCAGAAGGGCGAGCAATGAGCAGTTCTTC